The 30 T cell receptor beta chains in this list originate from one sample, sequenced in a study of blood T cell repertoires in COVID-19 (dated by TCRdb to 2019 to 2021). The library was generated by the immunoSEQ multiplex PCR assay. TCRdb limited this immuneACCESS table to in-frame rearrangements with V and J called. A share of clones is missing; checked studies link under half to unresolved V genes, and the rest is unexplained. Within this sample are about 190,000 clones, with 85% to 90% of them counted one time only. 3.5% to 4.5% of the sample goes to the ten largest clones. Sequenced material: peripheral blood. The origin of the receptors is a human donor in a cohort sampled during active COVID-19.

The chain couples TRBV19 to TRBJ1-5; TRBD1 agrees at 9 bases. CDR1 LNHDA and CDR2 SQIVND come from the germline V gene (reference sequence). The CDR3 covers 16 residues. Trimming at V came to 5 bases and at J to 5 bases, leaving 10 bases not matched to a gene. The CDR3 coding sequence is TGTGCCAGTAGTCCCCCGGGACAGGGCGATCATCAGCCCCAGCATTTT. It encodes CASSPPGQGDHQPQHF.

This rearrangement joins TRBV9 to TRBJ2-1; D is possibly TRBD2 (5 bases). Germline values: CDR1 SGDLS, CDR2 YYNGEE. The CDR3 length is 14 residues. The ends were cut back, 0 bases at V and 4 bases at J, with 8 bases in the middle. The CDR3 here is CASSVGGPYNEQFF. CDR3 bases: TGTGCCAGCAGCGTAGGCGGGCCGTACAATGAGCAGTTCTTC. The full variable domain, in which reference TRBV9 and TRBJ2-1 provide the parts outside the CDR3, is DSGVTQTPKHLITATGQRVTLRCSPRSGDLSVYWYQQSLDQGLQFLIQYYNGEERAKGNILERFSAQQFPDLHSELNLSSLELGDSALYFCASSVGGPYNEQFFGPGTRLTVL.

The chain employs TRBV5-8 and TRBJ2-5; possibly TRBD2 for D (5 bases). The CDR3 spans 15 residues. Germline CDR1 reads SGHTS; CDR2 reads YDEGEE. Trimming cost V 0 bases and J 5 bases, with 14 bases left between them. In nucleotides, the CDR3 is TGTGCCAGCAGCTTGGCCCGGGGTTTTGGGGAGACCCAGTACTTC. Translation: CASSLARGFGETQYF. The full variable domain, completed using reference TRBV5-8 and TRBJ2-5, is EAGVTQSPTHLIKTRGQQATLRCSPISGHTSVYWYQQALGLGLQFLLWYDEGEERNRGNFPPRFSGRQFPNYSSELNVNALELEDSALYLCASSLARGFGETQYFGPGTRLLVL.

This chain joins TRBV28 and TRBJ1-6; D remains ambiguous. CDR3 length: 17 residues. Per the germline V gene, CDR1 is MDHEN and CDR2 is SYDVKM. Trimming left V 6 bases short and J 0 bases short, with 15 bases between. DNA of the CDR3: TGTGCCAGCAGCTCCCGTCGCCTTAGCTCCTATAATTCACCCCTCCACTTT. This gives the protein CASSSRRLSSYNSPLHF.

The chain links TRBV27 to TRBJ1-1; 7 nucleotides align to TRBD1. With V trimmed by 4 bases and J by 6 bases, 14 bases remained unmatched. From germline, CDR1 is MNHEY and CDR2 SMNVEV (reference sequence). This CDR3 region has 16 residues. Written as DNA, the CDR3 is TGTGCCAGCAGTTCAGGCACACAGGGGATCAGGGCTGAAGCTTTCTTT. Its protein product is CASSSGTQGIRAEAFF.

The rearrangement joins TRBV4-1 to TRBJ1-2; D uncertain. The germline gives CDR1 MGHRA, CDR2 YSYEKL. Trimming pared 7 bases from V and 0 bases from J, leaving 15 bases between. This CDR3 region has 15 residues. CDR3 nucleotide sequence: TGCGCCAGCAACCCATTGGTAGAACCTAACTATGGCTACACCTTC. Its translation: CASNPLVEPNYGYTF.

V is TRBV12-3 or TRBV12-4 and J is TRBJ1-2; unclear D gene. The CDR3 contains 13 residues. The germline V and J ends were trimmed by 3 bases and 6 bases, with 11 bases remaining between them. The DNA for the CDR3 is TGTGCCAGCAGTTTGAACACGTTCGATGGCTACACCTTC. Protein: CASSLNTFDGYTF.

The chain employs TRBV7-9 and TRBJ2-7; 9 nucleotides align to TRBD1. Losses at the gene ends were 2 bases for V and 3 bases for J; bases not matched to a gene: 5. The V gene's germline CDR1 is SEHNR and CDR2 FQNEAQ (reference sequence). This CDR3 spans 15 amino acids. CDR3 in amino acids: CASSLPGTGYYEQYF. DNA of the CDR3: TGTGCCAGCAGCTTACCCGGGACAGGGTACTACGAGCAGTACTTC.

The chain employs TRBV5-5 and TRBJ2-7; 8 bases agree with TRBD1. Germline loops: CDR1 SGHKS, CDR2 YYEKEE (reference sequence). V was clipped by 2 bases and J by 2 bases; unmatched bases: 6. This CDR3 is 15 amino acids long. This chain's CDR3 is CASSLLGQVTYEQYF. The CDR3 DNA follows: TGTGCCAGCAGCTTATTGGGACAGGTCACCTACGAGCAGTACTTC.

The V call is TRBV18, the J call TRBJ1-1, with 9 bases that match TRBD1. CDR3 size: 14 residues. With 4 bases clipped from V and 4 bases from J, the junction kept 4 bases outside the gene matches. Germline V CDR1 and CDR2: KGHSH, LQKENI. The chain's CDR3 is CASSQGQGVTEAFF. CDR3 DNA sequence: TGTGCCAGCTCACAGGGACAGGGTGTCACTGAAGCTTTCTTT.

The rearrangement links TRBV5-4 to TRBJ1-1; possible D gene TRBD1, 5 bases. The CDR3 is 12 amino acids. Germline loops: CDR1 SGHNT, CDR2 YYREEE (reference sequence). Trimming left V 4 bases short and J 7 bases short, with 11 bases between. Here the CDR3 DNA reads TGTGCCAGCAGCCCTACGGGGGATGAAGCTTTCTTT. Its translation is CASSPTGDEAFF.

The CDR3 reads CASSYYRGSKNIQYF. Written as DNA, the CDR3 is TGTGCCAGCAGTTACTACAGGGGTAGCAAAAACATTCAGTACTTC. V and J are TRBV6-2 or TRBV6-3 and TRBJ2-4; TRBD1 aligns across 7 bases. The junction had 3 bases not matched to a gene; V was cut back by 1 base and J by 3 bases. The CDR3 consists of 15 residues. Per the germline V gene, CDR1 is MNHEY and CDR2 is SVGEGT.

This clone has just one count. V usage is TRBV29-1 and J usage is TRBJ2-3; TRBD2 might be the D (6 bases). The CDR3 sequence is 14 residues long. Germline CDR1 reads SQVTM; CDR2 reads ANQGSEA. The V end was cut by 4 bases, the J end by 2 bases, with 13 bases between. CDR3 nucleotide sequence: TGCAGCGTTGGGTGGGGGGATTACACAGATACGCAGTATTTT. Amino acid sequence: CSVGWGDYTDTQYF.

The table lists this clone with a count of one. This rearrangement joins TRBV3-1 (or the pseudogene TRBV3-2) to TRBJ2-7, with a tentative D call TRBD1 (6 bases). Germline CDR1 reads LGHDT; CDR2 reads YNNKEL (reference sequence). This CDR3 is built from 14 residues. V was clipped by 5 bases and J by 5 bases, with 16 bases between them. The CDR3 reads CASSSRTGFNEQYF. DNA of the CDR3: TGTGCCAGCAGCTCACGAACAGGGTTCAACGAGCAGTACTTC.

As for this clone: Other DNA sequences in the sample encode the same CDR3. The V call is TRBV5-1, the J call TRBJ2-1; TRBD2 agrees at 9 bases. Germline V gene data show CDR1 as SGHRS and CDR2 as YFSETQ. V lost 4 bases to trimming and J lost 7 bases; unmatched junction nucleotides: 6. This CDR3 is built from 14 residues. The CDR3 region is CASSSSGRSNEQFF. The CDR3 region has the DNA TGCGCCAGCAGCAGTAGCGGGAGATCTAATGAGCAGTTCTTC.

The chain carries TRBV27 and TRBJ1-1; 10 nucleotides match TRBD1. V shed 3 bases, J shed 4 bases, and the junction held 2 bases outside the gene matches. This CDR3 is built from 14 residues. Germline CDR1 and CDR2: MNHEY and SMNVEV (reference sequence). The CDR3 coding sequence is TGTGCCAGCAGTTTTGGGACAGGGGTCACTGAAGCTTTCTTT. It yields the protein CASSFGTGVTEAFF.

V is TRBV10-1 and J is TRBJ2-3, with 8 bases aligning to TRBD2. The CDR3 length is 18 residues. Germline V gene data show CDR1 as WNHNN and CDR2 as SYGVQD (reference sequence). Trimming removed 2 bases from V and 8 bases from J; junction bases left unmatched: 18. CDR3 amino acids: CASSERLAGDSKSSTQYF. The DNA for the CDR3 is TGCGCCAGCAGTGAGCGGCTAGCGGGTGACAGCAAGTCTAGTACGCAGTATTTT.

This clone has a single count. This sequence joins TRBV6-5 and TRBJ2-1; TRBD2 is a possible D gene (6 bases). CDR3 length equals 13 residues. The V and J ends lost 6 bases and 2 bases respectively, with 8 bases between them. Germline V gene sequence: CDR1 MNHEY, CDR2 SVGAGI. The CDR3 sequence: CASSRGAYNEQFF. The CDR3 DNA reads as TGTGCCAGCAGCCGCGGGGCCTACAATGAGCAGTTCTTC.

Only one count was recorded for this clone. The rearrangement links TRBV5-1 to TRBJ1-6; D gene ambiguous. Trimming removed 0 bases from V and 3 bases from J, with 7 bases in between. Germline values: CDR1 SGHRS, CDR2 YFSETQ. The CDR3 contains 15 residues. CDR3 bases: TGCGCCAGCAGCTTGGACGGGGTCTATAATTCACCCCTCCACTTT. It translates to CASSLDGVYNSPLHF. The full variable domain, with the rest looked up from reference TRBV5-1 and TRBJ1-6, is KAGVTQTPRYLIKTRGQQVTLSCSPISGHRSVSWYQQTPGQGLQFLFEYFSETQRNKGNFPGRFSGRQFSNSRSEMNVSTLELGDSALYLCASSLDGVYNSPLHFGNGTRLTVT.

This clone has ten or more counts. The chain links TRBV7-9 to TRBJ2-7; D ambiguous. CDR3 size: 13 residues. The germline V gene has CDR1 SEHNR and CDR2 FQNEAQ (reference sequence). The V gene lost 5 bases and the J gene lost 1 base, with 9 bases spanning the gap. The CDR3 region is CASSQLVSYEQYF. In nucleotides, the CDR3 is TGTGCCAGCAGCCAACTCGTTTCCTACGAGCAGTACTTC.

This chain joins TRBV6-2 or TRBV6-3 and TRBJ2-1, with 9 bases identical to TRBD2. Germline assignment: CDR1 MNHEY and CDR2 SVGEGT. V lost 4 bases, J lost 9 bases, and 7 bases stayed unmatched. CDR3 length equals 14 residues. The CDR3: CASSLRRGGGEQFF. In DNA, the CDR3 is TGTGCCAGCAGTTTAAGGCGGGGGGGCGGTGAGCAGTTCTTC.

In DNA, the CDR3 is TGTGCCAGCAGTTACTCGGGTCTAGCGGAGTACGAGCAGTACTTC. Residues: CASSYSGLAEYEQYF. The chain employs TRBV6-2 or TRBV6-3 and TRBJ2-7, with TRBD2 matching 7 bases. Germline V gene lookup returns CDR1 MNHEY and CDR2 SVGEGT. With V trimmed by 0 bases and J by 4 bases, 6 bases remained unmatched. The CDR3 covers 15 residues.

The rearrangement joins TRBV6-2 or TRBV6-3 to TRBJ1-4; 7 bases agree with TRBD1. From germline, CDR1 is MNHEY and CDR2 SVGEGT. This CDR3 region has 16 residues. The J segment lost 3 bases and the V segment lost 5 bases, leaving 9 bases of the junction unmatched. The CDR3 loop is CASSDGTELSNEKLFF. The CDR3 DNA reads TGTGCCAGCAGTGACGGGACAGAGTTATCTAATGAAAAACTGTTTTTT.

This sequence joins TRBV5-1 and TRBJ2-5; 11 bases map to TRBD2. Germline assignment: CDR1 SGHRS and CDR2 YFSETQ. The V segment lost 4 bases and the J segment 5 bases; nucleotides outside the gene matches: 7. CDR3 length: 15 amino acids. CDR3 in amino acids: CASSSSGRARETQYF. CDR3 nucleotide sequence: TGCGCCAGCAGCAGTAGCGGGAGGGCCCGGGAGACCCAGTACTTC.

The chain carries TRBV5-5 and TRBJ2-3; 13 bases align to TRBD2. V dropped 2 bases and J dropped 4; count of bases not matched to a gene: 4. Germline-derived CDR1 and CDR2 are SGHKS and YYEKEE (reference sequence). This CDR3 has 16 amino acids. The CDR3 nucleotides are TGTGCCAGCAGCTTCGGACTAGCGGGGGTATCAGATACGCAGTATTTT. Its protein is CASSFGLAGVSDTQYF.

In this sample, this clone turned up a few times. The rearrangement uses TRBV14 and TRBJ1-4; no clear D gene. The CDR3 totals 17 residues. Trimming shortened V by 5 bases and J by 0 bases, and 16 bases separated the two germline ends. CDR1 is SGHDN and CDR2 is FVKESK in the germline V gene. The CDR3 bases are TGTGCCAGCAGCTCGATAGTATCTTCCGCAACTAATGAAAAACTGTTTTTT. Residues: CASSSIVSSATNEKLFF.

This clone was detected a few times. V is TRBV30 and J is TRBJ2-7; TRBD1 is a possible D gene (6 bases). In germline, CDR1 is GTSNPN, CDR2 SVGIG (reference sequence). The V end was cut by 4 bases, the J end by 0 bases, with 13 bases between. This CDR3 spans 14 amino acids. Here the CDR3 DNA reads TGTGCCTGGAACAGGGTTGTGAGCTCCTACGAGCAGTACTTC. Amino acid sequence: CAWNRVVSSYEQYF.

The chain carries TRBV7-2 and TRBJ2-1; tentative D call: TRBD1 (6 bases). The CDR3 has 17 amino acids. Germline CDR1 is SGHTA and CDR2 is FQGNSA. V lost 1 base to trimming and J lost 5 bases, with 18 bases between them. The CDR3 sequence is CASSLERSRGFDNEQFF. In nucleotides, the CDR3 is TGTGCCAGCAGCTTAGAGAGGTCTAGGGGGTTTGACAATGAGCAGTTCTTC. Drawing the rest from reference TRBV7-2 and TRBJ2-1, the complete variable domain is GAGVSQSPSNKVTEKGKDVELRCDPISGHTALYWYRQSLGQGLEFLIYFQGNSAPDKSGLPSDRFSAERTGGSVSTLTIQRTQQEDSAVYLCASSLERSRGFDNEQFFGPGTRLTVL.

This clone was counted once. The gene calls are TRBV3-1 (or the pseudogene TRBV3-2) and TRBJ1-2; 7 nucleotides align to TRBD1. V lost 4 bases, J lost 0 bases, and 11 bases stayed unmatched. CDR1 and CDR2 from the germline V gene are LGHDT and YNNKEL (reference sequence). The CDR3 sequence is 17 residues long. The CDR3 loop is CASSPGQEKTSNYGYTF. CDR3 DNA: TGTGCCAGCAGCCCAGGACAGGAAAAAACATCTAACTATGGCTACACCTTC.

The chain links TRBV11-1 to TRBJ1-2; 7 bases are shared with TRBD1. The CDR3 extends over 15 amino acids. V shed 2 bases, J shed 4 bases, and the junction held 7 bases outside the gene matches. Germline V gene sequence: CDR1 SGHAT, CDR2 FQDESV (reference sequence). CDR3 sequence: CASSLTDRLSYGYTF. In nucleotides, the CDR3 is TGTGCCAGCAGCTTAACGGACAGGCTTTCCTATGGCTACACCTTC. Looking up the rest from reference TRBV11-1 and TRBJ1-2 gives the full variable domain: EAEVAQSPRYKITEKSQAVAFWCDPISGHATLYWYRQILGQGPELLVQFQDESVVDDSQLPKDRFSAERLKGVDSTLKIQPAELGDSAMYLCASSLTDRLSYGYTFGSGTRLTVV.